Each of the 28 T cell receptor beta chains below was sequenced from the same sample in a study of shared T cell receptors in the human thymus. Assay used: immunoSEQ multiplex PCR; TCRdb lists only in-frame clones, some missing. The table has roughly 500,000 clones, roughly 74% seen once. A further study also used this sample, focusing on human thymus T cells.

The material sequenced was thymocytes. Source of these receptors: a boy less than two years old with a congenital heart defect.

This rearrangement joins TRBV6-1 to TRBJ2-2; 9 nucleotides align to TRBD2. V lost 7 bases and J lost 7; bases outside the gene matches: 7. This CDR3 has 14 residues. Germline values: CDR1 MNHNS, CDR2 SASEGT. The CDR3 nucleotides read TGTGCCAGCACCATAGCGGGAGCGGGCGGGGAGCTGTTTTTT. Its translation: CASTIAGAGGELFF.

The gene calls are TRBV6-1 and TRBJ1-5; TRBD1 agrees at 8 bases. The CDR3 runs to 20 residues. Germline V gene data show CDR1 as MNHNS and CDR2 as SASEGT. V lost 1 base to trimming and J lost 1 base; unmatched junction nucleotides: 15. As DNA, the CDR3 is TGTGCCAGCAGTGAAGGTCTTCCGGACAGGGCAGGCCCGAGCAATCAGCCCCAGCATTTT. Translation gives CASSEGLPDRAGPSNQPQHF.

The rearrangement uses TRBV9 and TRBJ2-1, with 14 bases identical to TRBD2. The length of the CDR3 is 14 residues. The germline V gene encodes CDR1 SGDLS and CDR2 YYNGEE. J was trimmed by 9 bases and V by 4 bases; bases with no gene match: 3. The CDR3 is CASSTGTSGSEQFF. CDR3 sequence (DNA): TGTGCCAGCAGCACTGGGACTAGCGGGAGTGAGCAGTTCTTC.

Written as DNA, the CDR3 is TGTGCCAGCAGCTTGGCCTGCCAGGGGGCCCCCAATTCCCAGTACTTC. Protein sequence: CASSLACQGAPNSQYF. The chain uses TRBV5-5 and TRBJ2-5; 8 nucleotides line up with TRBD1. Germline V gene sequence: CDR1 SGHKS, CDR2 YYEKEE (reference sequence). V shed 0 bases, J shed 9 bases, and the junction held 13 bases outside the gene matches. The CDR3 is 16 residues long.

The chain links TRBV30 to TRBJ2-5, with 9 bases matching TRBD2. Per germline, CDR1 GTSNPN and CDR2 SVGIG (reference sequence). The CDR3 covers 14 residues. The V segment lost 3 bases and the J segment 5 bases; nucleotides outside the gene matches: 7. The CDR3 reads CAWRPGLAGETQYF. The CDR3 DNA sequence: TGTGCCTGGAGACCGGGACTAGCAGGGGAGACCCAGTACTTC.

This rearrangement joins TRBV7-2 to TRBJ2-7; 14 positions agree with TRBD2. CDR3 length: 15 amino acids. Trimming removed 5 bases from V and 7 bases from J; junction bases left unmatched: 7. Germline V gene data show CDR1 as SGHTA and CDR2 as FQGNSA. CDR3 amino acids: CASSLRLAGGPEQYF. CDR3 in DNA: TGTGCCAGCAGCCTTAGACTAGCGGGAGGGCCTGAGCAGTACTTC.

J is TRBJ1-3 and V is TRBV9; D possibly corresponds to TRBD1 (6 bases). Germline values: CDR1 SGDLS, CDR2 YYNGEE. Deletions cut 4 bases from V and 4 bases from J, with 12 bases between. There are 14 residues in the CDR3. In DNA form, the CDR3 reads TGTGCCAGCAGCCGAACAGGGCCCGGAAACACCATATATTTT. It yields the protein CASSRTGPGNTIYF.

The chain uses TRBV27 and TRBJ2-7; perhaps TRBD1 as D (6 bases). The germline V gene has CDR1 MNHEY and CDR2 SMNVEV (reference sequence). The length of the CDR3 is 12 residues. V shed 6 bases and J shed 5 bases, with 11 bases lying between them. CDR3 coding DNA: TGTGCCAGCAGAAACAGGGTACACGAGCAGTACTTC. This translates into CASRNRVHEQYF.

The chain employs TRBV28 and TRBJ2-7, with TRBD2 matching 11 bases. J lost 2 bases, V lost 6 bases, and 6 bases had no gene match. This CDR3 is built from 15 residues. CDR1 is MDHEN, CDR2 SYDVKM, per germline. The CDR3 here is CASSGGGLAAYEQYF. The CDR3 coding sequence is TGTGCCAGCAGCGGGGGGGGACTAGCGGCCTACGAGCAGTACTTC.

This chain connects TRBV15 to TRBJ1-5; the D gene is possibly TRBD1 (6 bases). V was trimmed by 5 bases and J by 7 bases, leaving 18 bases between them. CDR3 length: 15 residues. The germline gives CDR1 LNHNV, CDR2 YYDKDF (reference sequence). Written as DNA, the CDR3 is TGTGCCACCAGCGGTGTGTACAGGGTAGGCCAGCCCCAGCATTTT. Translated: CATSGVYRVGQPQHF. Filled out from reference TRBV15 and TRBJ1-5, the complete variable domain reads DAMVIQNPRYQVTQFGKPVTLSCSQTLNHNVMYWYQQKSSQAPKLLFHYYDKDFNNEADTPDNFQSRRPNTSFCFLDIRSPGLGDTAMYLCATSGVYRVGQPQHFGDGTRLSIL.

In this sample, this clone turned up a few times. The rearrangement uses TRBV10-2 and TRBJ2-3, with D perhaps TRBD2 (6 bases). The CDR3 has 13 amino acids. V was clipped by 6 bases and J by 2 bases, with 9 bases between them. CDR1 WSHSY and CDR2 SAAADI come from the germline V gene. DNA of the CDR3: TGCGCCAGCAGACTAGCCTACACAGATACGCAGTATTTT. It is translated as CASRLAYTDTQYF.

With respect to this clone: Since no conserved phenylalanine or tryptophan closes the CDR3, a read error is the likely cause. Because the CDR3's place on the DNA is in doubt, the DNA is left out and the CDR3 is given as listed by TCRdb. This chain connects TRBV10-1 to TRBJ2-3; no DNA check was done on the table's D call, TRBD2. The CDR3 is 8 residues long, counting both termini. CDR1 and CDR2 from the germline V gene are WNHNN and SYGVQD (reference sequence). The CDR3 region is CASHWRGA.

The chain recombines TRBV5-6 with TRBJ1-2; TRBD1 might be the D (5 bases). In germline, CDR1 is SGHDT, CDR2 YYEEEE. Trimming removed 2 bases at V and 4 bases at J, with 18 bases between. This CDR3 comprises 16 residues. The CDR3 nucleotides are TGTGCCAGCAGCTTCAGCCCCCGGCGGGACGGCTATGGCTACACCTTC. This sequence encodes CASSFSPRRDGYGYTF.

The V gene is TRBV15, the J gene TRBJ2-5, with 8 positions matching TRBD1. V dropped 1 base and J dropped 5; count of bases not matched to a gene: 9. The CDR3 totals 16 residues. Germline V CDR1 and CDR2: LNHNV, YYDKDF (reference sequence). This CDR3 is CATSRVTGGQTETQYF. CDR3 sequence (DNA): TGTGCCACCAGCAGAGTTACAGGGGGTCAAACGGAGACCCAGTACTTC.

The CDR3, as DNA: TGCGCCAGCAGCCAAGAGACAGGGGGCTTCTATGGCTACACCTTC. Protein product: CASSQETGGFYGYTF. The rearrangement links TRBV4-3 to TRBJ1-2, with 10 positions matching TRBD1. In germline, CDR1 is LGHNA, CDR2 YSLEER. CDR3 length: 15 amino acids. V gave up 0 bases and J gave up 4 bases; unmatched junction bases: 2.

The rearrangement links TRBV5-4 to TRBJ2-7; D is possibly TRBD1 (6 bases). This CDR3 has 19 amino acids. Germline CDR1 is SGHNT and CDR2 is YYREEE (reference sequence). The V end was cut by 2 bases, the J end by 0 bases, with 24 bases between. This CDR3 reads CASSFGDTSFDSGSYEQYF. CDR3 DNA sequence: TGTGCCAGCAGCTTTGGGGACACCAGCTTCGACTCGGGCTCCTACGAGCAGTACTTC.

The chain has TRBV19 and TRBJ1-5, with D unresolved. From germline, CDR1 is LNHDA and CDR2 SQIVND (reference sequence). V was shortened by 7 bases and J by 0 bases, with 19 bases between the two germline ends. The CDR3 covers 17 residues. The CDR3 nucleotides are TGTGCCAGTACCTCGGGAGGTTGGGCTTATAGCAATCAGCCCCAGCATTTT. Residues: CASTSGGWAYSNQPQHF.

The rearrangement joins TRBV11-3 to TRBJ1-1; the match to TRBD1 covers 7 bases. V was clipped by 4 bases and J by 0 bases; unmatched bases: 20. The CDR3 has 20 residues. CDR1 and CDR2 from the germline V gene are SGHNT and YENEEA. Here the CDR3 DNA reads TGTGCCAGCAGCTCACCCCCGGGGTTCGGATTGACAGGGATGAACACTGAAGCTTTCTTT. Encoded protein: CASSSPPGFGLTGMNTEAFF.

This chain connects TRBV10-3 to TRBJ2-1; D might be TRBD1 (6 bases). Trimming removed 6 bases at V and 9 bases at J, with 18 bases between. The CDR3 sequence is 14 residues long. CDR1 and CDR2 from the germline V gene are ENHRY and SYGVKD. The CDR3 loop reads CAIRWGARGSEQFF. Written as DNA, the CDR3 is TGTGCCATCAGGTGGGGAGCCAGGGGCAGTGAGCAGTTCTTC.

V and J are TRBV6-1 and TRBJ2-1; a weak D match, TRBD1 (5 bases). Germline V gene data show CDR1 as MNHNS and CDR2 as SASEGT. CDR3 length: 13 residues. V was cut by 0 bases and J by 9 bases, with 9 bases left in between. For the CDR3, the DNA is TGTGCCAGCAGTGAAGCGCAGGGTCTTGAGCAGTTCTTC. This codes for CASSEAQGLEQFF.

V and J are TRBV28 and TRBJ1-1; the match to TRBD1 covers 9 bases. V gave up 5 bases and J gave up 4 bases; unmatched junction bases: 5. The germline CDR1 and CDR2 sequences are MDHEN and SYDVKM. The CDR3 covers 14 residues. The CDR3 protein is CASSPRTGATEAFF. CDR3 in DNA: TGTGCCAGCAGTCCCCGGACAGGGGCCACTGAAGCTTTCTTT.

The DNA for the CDR3 is TGTGCCAGCAGTTTATGGCGGACTAGAACCTACGAGCAGTACTTC. Its protein product is CASSLWRTRTYEQYF. The V gene is TRBV28, the J gene TRBJ2-7, with 7 bases lining up with TRBD2. This CDR3 region has 15 residues. V dropped 0 bases and J dropped 2; count of bases not matched to a gene: 4. CDR1 MDHEN and CDR2 SYDVKM come from the germline V gene.

This chain uses TRBV6-1 with TRBJ1-2; D is unclear. Germline assignment: CDR1 MNHNS and CDR2 SASEGT. CDR3 length: 13 residues. With 6 bases removed from V and 8 bases from J, the gap between germline ends came to 16 bases. The CDR3 nucleotides are TGTGCCAGCAGCCCGGGAGATCCCGAGGGCTACACCTTC. Translation gives CASSPGDPEGYTF.

The gene calls are TRBV7-6 and TRBJ1-1, with D possibly being TRBD1 (6 bases). Trimming pared 5 bases from V and 1 base from J, leaving 20 bases between. Germline CDR1 is SGHVS and CDR2 is FNYEAQ. CDR3 length: 17 residues. Here the CDR3 DNA reads TGTGCCAGCAGCCAGAGGGGGTTTAAGGTGGGGAACACTGAAGCTTTCTTT. Its protein product is CASSQRGFKVGNTEAFF.

V usage is TRBV15 and J usage is TRBJ2-1, with D perhaps matching TRBD1 (6 bases). Trimming pared 6 bases from V and 2 bases from J, leaving 14 bases between. Germline V gene sequence: CDR1 LNHNV, CDR2 YYDKDF (reference sequence). The CDR3 sequence is 15 residues long. In DNA form, the CDR3 reads TGTGCCACCAGGAAGACAGGAGAACCCTACAATGAGCAGTTCTTC. This codes for CATRKTGEPYNEQFF.

This sequence joins TRBV27 and TRBJ2-6; TRBD1 matches 7 bases. The ends lost 0 bases at V and 0 bases at J; junction bases unmatched: 8. Looked up from germline, CDR1 is MNHEY and CDR2 is SMNVEV (reference sequence). The CDR3 covers 19 residues. The CDR3 reads CASSLSAGQASSGANVLTF. The CDR3 region has the DNA TGTGCCAGCAGTTTATCCGCCGGACAGGCGAGCTCTGGGGCCAACGTCCTGACTTTC.

This clone was seen only a few times. Compared with germline, one end of the junction differs, possibly owing to a read error. This chain uses TRBV7-7 with TRBJ2-7; TRBD2 matches 8 bases. The CDR3 has 14 residues. Germline CDR1 SSHAT, CDR2 FNYEAQ (reference sequence). The DNA of the CDR3 is TGTGCTAGCAGCCCCACTAGCGGAACCTACGAGCAGTACTTC. Its translation is CASSPTSGTYEQYF.

This clone was counted a single time. The chain carries TRBV27 and TRBJ1-5; 8 bases agree with TRBD1. Per the germline V gene, CDR1 is MNHEY and CDR2 is SMNVEV (reference sequence). J lost 6 bases, V lost 6 bases, and 10 bases had no gene match. The CDR3 extends over 15 amino acids. Here the CDR3 DNA reads TGTGCCAGCAGCCCAAGACAGGGGATGATTCAGCCCCAGCATTTT. As protein: CASSPRQGMIQPQHF.